These 3 T cell receptor beta chains came from one sample sequenced in a study of T cell clusters in autoimmune cytopenias (dated by TCRdb to between 2018 and 2020). TRB amplification used about 250 ng of peripheral blood genomic DNA, tens of thousands of genome equivalents, per sample. Reads for this sample came from an Illumina MiSeq. Multiplex PCR with a touch-down protocol amplified TRB rearrangements, with the TRB-A and TRB-B primer pools combined in a single tube. TCRdb reprocessed the reads and assigns one entry to each CDR3 protein sequence, leaving out DNA. The sample's table lists a count of about 15,000 distinct CDR3 sequences. The top ten hold around 3.3% of the sample. These data were also filed under a second study, of T cell repertoires in aging, cancer and after chemotherapy.

The sample comprised peripheral blood. All receptors come from a human donor in good health.

V gene TRBV6-5 combines with J gene TRBJ2-1; with no DNA, the TCRdb D assignment of TRBD2 cannot be verified. The CDR3 consists of 13 residues. Germline V CDR1 and CDR2: MNHEY, SVGAGI. The CDR3 is CASSYWQGHEQFF.

The chain employs TRBV18 and TRBJ2-7; TCRdb returns TRBD2, unconfirmable since there is no DNA. Germline CDR1 reads KGHSH; CDR2 reads LQKENI. The CDR3 runs to 23 residues. CDR3 in amino acids: CASSHPGTEDQSLAGDRSYEQYF.

The chain has TRBV19 and TRBJ1-2; TCRdb's D call, TRBD1, is unchecked because there is no DNA. CDR1 is LNHDA, CDR2 SQIVND, per germline (reference sequence). CDR3 length: 13 residues. CDR3 in amino acids: CASTPDRIYGYTF.